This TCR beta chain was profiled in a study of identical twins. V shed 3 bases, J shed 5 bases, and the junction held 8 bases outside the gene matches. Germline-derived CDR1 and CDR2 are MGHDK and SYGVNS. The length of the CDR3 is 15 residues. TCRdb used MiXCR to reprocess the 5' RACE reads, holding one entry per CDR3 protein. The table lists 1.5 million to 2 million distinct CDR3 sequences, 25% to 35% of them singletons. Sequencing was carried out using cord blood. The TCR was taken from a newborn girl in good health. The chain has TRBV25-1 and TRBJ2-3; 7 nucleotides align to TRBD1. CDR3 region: CASSDRTGSKDTQYF. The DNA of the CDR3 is TGTGCCAGCAGTGATAGGACAGGATCAAAAGATACGCAGTATTTT. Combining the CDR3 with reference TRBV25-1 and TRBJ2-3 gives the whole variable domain EADIYQTPRYLVIGTGKKITLECSQTMGHDKMYWYQQDPGMELHLIHYSYGVNSTEKGDLSSESTVSRIRTEHFPLTLESARPSHTSQYLCASSDRTGSKDTQYFGPGTRLTVL.